These 26 T cell receptor beta chains were sequenced from one sample in a study of Ad26.COV2.S vaccination and SARS-CoV-2 variants (dated by TCRdb to the early 2020s). Libraries were constructed by the immunoSEQ multiplex PCR assay. The source is immuneACCESS, and TCRdb retained only in-frame sequences with V and J called. Part of the clones is not carried over; for the studies checked, unresolved V genes explain less than half of this, and the remainder is unexplained. The table for this sample lists more than 300,000 clones; around four fifths of them were counted only once. The top ten hold approximately 2% of the sample. The meaning of the sample's treatment or condition label: 15 to 20 received Ad26.COV2.S at low or high dose, single or two shots; 5 received placebo; per-sample allocation not given. For vaccine and placebo recipients, repertoires were sequenced using samples collected on day 63 after the first injection.

The sample consisted of peripheral blood, taken in a trial of Ad26.COV2.S vaccine versus placebo. The receptor source for this set is a person between 18 and 60 years old who received the Ad26.COV2.S COVID-19 vaccine or a placebo.

In its sample, this clone was seen once. This sequence joins TRBV6-5 and TRBJ1-2; D might be TRBD1 (6 bases). V gave up 7 bases and J gave up 2 bases, with 17 bases separating them. Per the germline V gene, CDR1 is MNHEY and CDR2 is SVGAGI. This CDR3 has 15 amino acids. The CDR3: CASTLGGGGNYGYTF. The CDR3 DNA follows: TGTGCCAGCACCCTGGGGGGCGGTGGAAACTATGGCTACACCTTC.

The V gene is TRBV28, the J gene TRBJ2-3, with a tentative D call TRBD1 (5 bases). CDR1 and CDR2 from the germline V gene are MDHEN and SYDVKM. V was cut by 6 bases and J by 2 bases, with 12 bases left in between. The CDR3 extends over 14 amino acids. The CDR3 sequence: CASRGQGYTDTQYF. DNA of the CDR3: TGTGCCAGCAGAGGCCAGGGATACACAGATACGCAGTATTTT.

V and J are TRBV30 and TRBJ1-6, with 10 nucleotides matching TRBD1. The CDR3 has 14 amino acids. From germline, CDR1 is GTSNPN and CDR2 SVGIG (reference sequence). The junction had 3 bases not matched to a gene; V was cut back by 3 bases and J by 7 bases. The CDR3 region is CAWRRGQGNSPLHF. The DNA of the CDR3 is TGTGCCTGGAGACGGGGACAGGGGAATTCACCCCTCCACTTT.

The J gene is TRBJ2-5, the V gene TRBV24-1; tentatively, D is TRBD2 (6 bases). CDR3 length: 15 amino acids. V lost 5 bases, J lost 1 base, and 13 bases lay in between. Germline V gene lookup returns CDR1 KGHDR and CDR2 SFDVKD. CDR3 amino acids: CATSGPGTFQETQYF. The CDR3 region has the DNA TGTGCCACCAGTGGTCCAGGGACTTTCCAAGAGACCCAGTACTTC.

This chain joins TRBV10-3 and TRBJ2-7; TRBD2 matches 10 bases. The germline CDR1 and CDR2 sequences are ENHRY and SYGVKD. V was pared by 0 bases and J by 9 bases, with 8 bases of the junction left unmatched. The CDR3 totals 15 residues. The CDR3 DNA reads TGTGCCATCAGTGAGTCCCTCATAGCGGGGGGCCCGCAGTACTTC. Encoded protein: CAISESLIAGGPQYF.

The J gene is TRBJ2-5, the V gene TRBV11-3; 11 bases map to TRBD2. V lost 1 base, J lost 1 base, and 8 bases stayed unmatched. The length of the CDR3 is 18 residues. Germline V gene lookup returns CDR1 SGHNT and CDR2 YENEEA. Here the CDR3 reads CASSLVGTSGFLQETQYF. The CDR3 bases are TGTGCCAGCAGCTTAGTGGGGACTAGCGGTTTCCTCCAAGAGACCCAGTACTTC.

CDR3 coding DNA: TGTGCCAGCAGCCGGGACAGGGGAAATGAAAAACTGTTTTTT. Amino acids: CASSRDRGNEKLFF. This chain uses TRBV7-9 with TRBJ1-4; 10 bases match TRBD1. The CDR3 has 14 residues. V gave up 5 bases and J gave up 5 bases; unmatched junction bases: 2. Germline assignment: CDR1 SEHNR and CDR2 FQNEAQ (reference sequence).

The rearrangement links TRBV24-1 to TRBJ2-1; D ambiguous. Germline V gene data show CDR1 as KGHDR and CDR2 as SFDVKD. V was shortened by 1 base and J by 5 bases, with 5 bases between the two germline ends. The CDR3 is 13 amino acids. CDR3 bases: TGTGCCACCAGTGATTTCCTAGACAATGAGCAGTTCTTC. The encoded protein is CATSDFLDNEQFF.

The chain recombines TRBV11-2 with TRBJ2-3; TRBD1 is a possible D gene (6 bases). The V gene's germline CDR1 is SGHAT and CDR2 FQNNGV. This CDR3 has 16 amino acids. Between the trimmed V and J ends, which lost 3 bases and 2 bases, there was a span of 15 bases. For the CDR3, the DNA is TGTGCCAGCAGCTTGGCCACAGGGACCCTCACAGATACGCAGTATTTT. The encoded protein is CASSLATGTLTDTQYF.

V usage is TRBV3-1 (or the pseudogene TRBV3-2) and J usage is TRBJ1-2, with D maybe TRBD1 (5 bases). Trimming cost V 4 bases and J 8 bases, with 8 bases left between them. The germline V gene encodes CDR1 LGHDT and CDR2 YNNKEL (reference sequence). This CDR3 contains 11 residues. The CDR3 region is CASSLGEGYTF. CDR3 nucleotides: TGTGCCAGCAGCCTAGGGGAAGGCTACACCTTC.

The V gene is TRBV10-3, the J gene TRBJ2-1, with 8 bases that match TRBD1. The junction had 6 bases not matched to a gene; V was cut back by 3 bases and J by 5 bases. This CDR3 has 15 residues. Germline V gene lookup returns CDR1 ENHRY and CDR2 SYGVKD. CDR3 sequence (DNA): TGTGCCATCAGTGACTCCGGGACAGGTGACAATGAGCAGTTCTTC. Translated: CAISDSGTGDNEQFF.

The chain combines TRBV9 with TRBJ2-7; D is perhaps TRBD1 or TRBD2 (7 bases each). The CDR3 runs to 16 residues. V lost 3 bases and J 6 bases, leaving 22 bases between the germline ends. The germline V gene has CDR1 SGDLS and CDR2 YYNGEE. CDR3 in amino acids: CASSAGGRGSRFEQYF. The CDR3 region has the DNA TGTGCCAGCAGCGCAGGGGGGAGGGGATCTAGATTCGAGCAGTACTTC.

The table lists this clone with a few counts. V gene TRBV11-2 combines with J gene TRBJ2-7; a possible D gene is TRBD1 (5 bases). This CDR3 contains 12 residues. Germline V CDR1 and CDR2: SGHAT, FQNNGV. The V and J ends lost 2 bases and 6 bases respectively, with 8 bases between them. For the CDR3, the DNA is TGTGCCAGCAGCTTACTCAGGGCCGAGCAGTACTTC. Amino acid sequence: CASSLLRAEQYF.

This clone showed up just once. V usage is TRBV29-1 and J usage is TRBJ1-1; 8 bases map to TRBD1. Germline CDR1 is SQVTM and CDR2 is ANQGSEA. This CDR3 spans 15 amino acids. V was clipped by 3 bases and J by 1 base; unmatched bases: 7. The CDR3 nucleotides read TGCAGCGTTGAGGGTTGGGACAGGTCGAACACTGAAGCTTTCTTT. It codes for CSVEGWDRSNTEAFF.

The chain is built from TRBV7-8 and TRBJ1-1; D is possibly TRBD1 (5 bases). This CDR3 comprises 14 residues. Deletions cut 3 bases from V and 5 bases from J, with 13 bases between. Germline V CDR1 and CDR2: SGHVS, FQNEAQ. This CDR3 is CASSFSQAVTEAFF. CDR3 in DNA: TGTGCCAGCAGCTTCTCACAGGCGGTGACTGAAGCTTTCTTT.

The chain carries TRBV11-3 and TRBJ1-6; D gene ambiguous. The V gene lost 5 bases and the J gene lost 7 bases, with 9 bases spanning the gap. The CDR3 runs 13 residues. The germline V gene encodes CDR1 SGHNT and CDR2 YENEEA. CDR3: CASSPRWNSPLHF. The CDR3 bases are TGTGCCAGCAGCCCCCGGTGGAATTCACCCCTCCACTTT.

The chain joins TRBV12-3 or TRBV12-4 to TRBJ1-6; no firm D call. The length of the CDR3 is 13 residues. Trimming took off 1 base at V and 10 bases at J, with 8 bases between the two ends. As DNA, the CDR3 is TGTGCCAGCAGTTTAGAGGGAACATCACCCCTCCACTTT. It is translated as CASSLEGTSPLHF.

The gene calls are TRBV27 and TRBJ1-2; 11 positions match TRBD1. V lost 5 bases and J lost 8; bases outside the gene matches: 16. Germline V gene lookup returns CDR1 MNHEY and CDR2 SMNVEV (reference sequence). The CDR3 is made up of 17 amino acids. The DNA of the CDR3 is TGTGCCAGCAGTCGATGGACAGGGGGCTCGTGGAGTAGGGGCTACACCTTC. Its translation: CASSRWTGGSWSRGYTF.

This clone was observed a handful of times. The chain combines TRBV6-6 with TRBJ1-6; no firm D call. Trimming took 5 bases from V and 4 from J, leaving 9 bases between them. Per germline, CDR1 MNHNY and CDR2 SVGAGI (reference sequence). The CDR3 runs 14 residues. The CDR3 is CASSPELYNSPLHF. The CDR3 DNA is TGTGCCAGCAGTCCCGAGCTATATAATTCACCCCTCCACTTT.

The J gene is TRBJ2-7, the V gene TRBV6-7; D is undetermined. TRBV6-7 is filed as an ORF, its function uncertain. The CDR3 is made up of 16 amino acids. Trimming left V 3 bases short and J 7 bases short, with 22 bases between. This CDR3 reads CASSYSPLEMGEEQYF. The CDR3 DNA follows: TGTGCCAGCAGTTATTCGCCCCTCGAAATGGGCGAGGAGCAGTACTTC.

This chain uses TRBV3-1 (or the pseudogene TRBV3-2) with TRBJ2-6, with D perhaps TRBD1 (5 bases). Germline V gene lookup returns CDR1 LGHDT and CDR2 YNNKEL (reference sequence). This CDR3 is 17 amino acids long. V was clipped by 4 bases and J by 0 bases, with 13 bases between them. This chain's CDR3 is CASSPTATYSGANVLTF. The CDR3 DNA reads TGTGCCAGCAGCCCGACAGCGACCTACTCTGGGGCCAACGTCCTGACTTTC.

As DNA, the CDR3 is TGTGCCAGCAGTGAAGAGCCCCCCTTATTCTATAGCAATCAGCCCCAGCATTTT. This codes for CASSEEPPLFYSNQPQHF. The chain carries TRBV6-1 and TRBJ1-5; D remains unclear. V lost 1 base to trimming and J lost 0 bases, with 16 bases between them. The CDR3 contains 18 residues. The germline V gene has CDR1 MNHNS and CDR2 SASEGT.

This chain joins TRBV19 and TRBJ1-1; D might be TRBD1 (5 bases). Germline CDR1 and CDR2: LNHDA and SQIVND (reference sequence). V was pared by 0 bases and J by 4 bases, with 12 bases between. The CDR3 is made up of 15 amino acids. The CDR3 coding sequence is TGTGCCAGTAGTATAGATATCAGGGTAGGCACTGAAGCTTTCTTT. Its translation: CASSIDIRVGTEAFF.

On this clone itself: This specimen includes other DNA sequences encoding the same CDR3. V is TRBV6-5 and J is TRBJ2-5; 11 bases agree with TRBD2. Trimming cost V 6 bases and J 5 bases; bases outside gene matches: 5. Germline V lookup: CDR1 MNHEY, CDR2 SVGAGI. The CDR3 is 14 amino acids. CDR3 sequence (DNA): TGTGCCAGCAGCTTAGCGGGGGGGGCGGAGACCCAGTACTTC. Translation gives CASSLAGGAETQYF.

The table lists this clone with a few counts. The chain employs TRBV19 and TRBJ1-6; unclear D gene. The CDR3 loop spans 15 amino acids. With 5 bases removed from V and 0 bases from J, the gap between germline ends came to 8 bases. Per the germline V gene, CDR1 is LNHDA and CDR2 is SQIVND (reference sequence). This CDR3 reads CASSYGSSYNSPLHF. The DNA of the CDR3 is TGTGCCAGTAGTTACGGGAGCTCCTATAATTCACCCCTCCACTTT.

This clone was counted once. The CDR3 DNA reads as TGTGCTAGCTGGAACAGGAAGAACACTGAAGCTTTCTTT. The encoded protein is CASWNRKNTEAFF. This chain links TRBV12-5 with TRBJ1-1, with D perhaps matching TRBD1 (5 bases). Germline CDR1 is LGHNT and CDR2 is FRNRAP. This CDR3 has 13 residues. Deletions cut 9 bases from V and 1 base from J, with 12 bases between.